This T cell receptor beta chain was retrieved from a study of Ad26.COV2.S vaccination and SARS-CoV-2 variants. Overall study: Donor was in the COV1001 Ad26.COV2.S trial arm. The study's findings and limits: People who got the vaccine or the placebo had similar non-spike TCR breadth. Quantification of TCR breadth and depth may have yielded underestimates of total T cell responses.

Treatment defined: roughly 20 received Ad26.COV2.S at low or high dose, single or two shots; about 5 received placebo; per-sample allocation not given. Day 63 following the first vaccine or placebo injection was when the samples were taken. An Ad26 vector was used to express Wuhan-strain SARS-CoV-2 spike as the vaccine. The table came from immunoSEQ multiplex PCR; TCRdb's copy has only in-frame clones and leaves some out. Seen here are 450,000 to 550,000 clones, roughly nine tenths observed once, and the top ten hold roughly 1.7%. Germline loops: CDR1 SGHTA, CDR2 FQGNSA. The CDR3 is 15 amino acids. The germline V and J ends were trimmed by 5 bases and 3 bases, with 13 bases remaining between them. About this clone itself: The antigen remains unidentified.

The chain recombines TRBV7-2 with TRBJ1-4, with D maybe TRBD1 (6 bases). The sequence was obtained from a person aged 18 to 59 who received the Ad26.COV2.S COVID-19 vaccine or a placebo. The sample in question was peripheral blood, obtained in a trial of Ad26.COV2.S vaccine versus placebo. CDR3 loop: CASSPNDRSNEKLFF. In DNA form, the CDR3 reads TGTGCCAGCAGCCCTAACGACAGGTCTAATGAAAAACTGTTTTTT.